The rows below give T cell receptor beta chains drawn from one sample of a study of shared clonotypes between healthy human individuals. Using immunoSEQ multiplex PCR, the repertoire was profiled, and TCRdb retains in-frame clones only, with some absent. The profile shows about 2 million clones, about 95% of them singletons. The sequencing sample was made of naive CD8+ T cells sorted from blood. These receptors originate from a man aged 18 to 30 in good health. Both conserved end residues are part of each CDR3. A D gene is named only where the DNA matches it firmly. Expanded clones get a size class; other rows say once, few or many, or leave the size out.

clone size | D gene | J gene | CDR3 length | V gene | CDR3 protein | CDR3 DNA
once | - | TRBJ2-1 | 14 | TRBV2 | CASSEGSSYNEQFF | TGTGCCAGCAGTGAGGGGAGCTCCTACAATGAGCAGTTCTTC
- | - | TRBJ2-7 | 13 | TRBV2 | CASSAGGLYEQYF | TGTGCCAGCAGTGCCGGTGGGCTCTACGAGCAGTACTTC
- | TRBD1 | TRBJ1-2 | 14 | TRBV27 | CASSQQGAFYGYTF | TGTGCCAGCAGCCAACAGGGGGCTTTCTATGGCTACACCTTC
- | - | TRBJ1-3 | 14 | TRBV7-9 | CASSFSPEGNTIYF | TGTGCCAGCAGCTTTTCGCCCGAAGGAAACACCATATATTTT
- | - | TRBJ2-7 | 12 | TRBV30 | CAWSGLSYEQYF | TGTGCCTGGAGTGGCCTGTCCTACGAGCAGTACTTC
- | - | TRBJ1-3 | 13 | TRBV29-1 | CSAQGFSGNTIYF | TGCAGCGCTCAGGGCTTCTCTGGAAACACCATATATTTT
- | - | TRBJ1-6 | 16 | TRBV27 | CASAGRGAGYLSPLHF | TGTGCCAGCGCTGGGAGGGGCGCCGGATACCTTTCACCCCTCCACTTT
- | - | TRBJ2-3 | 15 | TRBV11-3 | CASSLERGVGDTQYF | TGTGCCAGCAGCTTAGAACGGGGAGTAGGAGATACGCAGTATTTT
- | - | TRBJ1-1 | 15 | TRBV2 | CASSEAGGMNTEAFF | TGTGCCAGCAGTGAAGCTGGGGGTATGAACACTGAAGCTTTCTTT
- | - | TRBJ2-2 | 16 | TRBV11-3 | CASSSAREANTGELFF | TGTGCCAGCAGCTCTGCAAGGGAGGCAAACACCGGGGAGCTGTTTTTT
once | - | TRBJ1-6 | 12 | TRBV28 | CASTSANSPLHF | TGTGCCAGCACCTCAGCTAATTCACCCCTCCACTTT
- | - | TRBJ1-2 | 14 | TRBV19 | CASRGAEENYGYTF | TGTGCCAGTAGGGGGGCAGAAGAGAACTATGGCTACACCTTC
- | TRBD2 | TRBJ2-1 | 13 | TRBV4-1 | CASSQVSGSDEFF | TGCGCCAGCAGCCAAGTCAGCGGGAGCGACGAGTTCTTC
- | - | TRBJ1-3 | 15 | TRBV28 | CASSFLEGSGNTIYF | TGTGCCAGCAGTTTTTTGGAGGGATCCGGAAACACCATATATTTT
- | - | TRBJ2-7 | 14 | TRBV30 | CAWTSAGVEQGGYF | TGTGCCTGGACATCGGCAGGAGTGGAACAAGGGGGGTACTTC
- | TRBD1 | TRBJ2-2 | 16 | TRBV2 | CASSETGQGGTGELFF | TGTGCCAGCAGTGAAACGGGACAGGGTGGCACCGGGGAGCTGTTTTTT
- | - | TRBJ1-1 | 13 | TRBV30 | CAWSAGHQTEAFF | TGTGCCTGGAGTGCCGGACATCAGACTGAAGCTTTCTTT
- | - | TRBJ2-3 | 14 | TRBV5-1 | CASSLGGGTDTQYF | TGCGCCAGCAGCTTAGGGGGTGGCACAGATACGCAGTATTTT
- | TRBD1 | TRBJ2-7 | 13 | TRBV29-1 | CSVEDQGAYEQYF | TGCAGCGTTGAAGACCAGGGGGCTTACGAGCAGTACTTC
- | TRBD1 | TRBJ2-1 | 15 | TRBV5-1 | CASSPGQGIYNEQFF | TGCGCCAGCAGCCCTGGACAGGGAATTTACAATGAGCAGTTCTTC
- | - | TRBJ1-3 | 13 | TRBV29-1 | CSVLTDSGNTIYF | TGCAGCGTTCTGACGGACTCTGGAAACACCATATATTTT
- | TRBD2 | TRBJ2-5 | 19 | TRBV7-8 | CASSLYLLSSGPGGETQYF | TGTGCCAGCAGCCTCTACCTATTGTCTAGCGGGCCAGGAGGAGAGACCCAGTACTTC
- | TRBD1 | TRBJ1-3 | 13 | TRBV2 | CASMDRARNTIYF | TGTGCCAGCATGGACAGGGCGCGAAACACCATATATTTT
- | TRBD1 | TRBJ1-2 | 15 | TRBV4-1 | CASSQWGQGADGYTF | TGCGCCAGCAGCCAATGGGGGCAGGGGGCGGATGGCTACACCTTC
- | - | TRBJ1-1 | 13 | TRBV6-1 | CASSEARGPEAFF | TGTGCCAGCAGTGAAGCTCGAGGCCCTGAAGCTTTCTTT
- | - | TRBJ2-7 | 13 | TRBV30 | CAWSVGRSYEQYF | TGTGCCTGGAGTGTAGGTAGGAGCTACGAGCAGTACTTC
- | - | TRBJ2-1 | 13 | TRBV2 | CASRGGLYNEQFF | TGTGCCAGCAGGGGGGGTTTATACAATGAGCAGTTCTTC
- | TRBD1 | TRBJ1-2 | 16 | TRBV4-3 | CASSPGTVSLDYGYTF | TGCGCCAGCAGCCCGGGGACAGTATCTCTCGACTATGGCTACACCTTC
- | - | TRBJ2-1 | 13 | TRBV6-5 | CASGVTGYNEQFF | TGTGCCAGCGGCGTAACGGGCTACAATGAGCAGTTCTTC